The clone carrying this T cell receptor (beta chain) was seen only a few times. In the authors' workflow: Amplified reference gene primers provided the basis for estimating nucleated cell counts. Sequenced by immunoSEQ multiplex PCR; TCRdb stores in-frame clones only, minus some. V, J and clone size derive from that table, while D and trimming were established from the DNA sequence. The sample yields approximately 240,000 clones, roughly four fifths seen once. The data stem from a study of blood T cell repertoires in COVID-19. Overall study: Samples of COVID-19 (acute and convalescent) were obtained from the United States, Italy and Spain. Sample material is recorded as cDNA or gDNA derived from T cells, B-cell-depleted T cells, or PBMCs.

This CDR3 contains 14 residues. Per the germline V gene, CDR1 is SGHNT and CDR2 is YYREEE (reference sequence). The V and J ends lost 3 bases and 2 bases respectively, with 10 bases between them. The receptor's source is a woman aged 30 to 39 who had recovered from COVID-19. The chain is built from TRBV5-4 and TRBJ2-3; D call uncertain. Sequenced sample: peripheral blood. CDR3 amino acids: CASSSPRSTDTQYF. The CDR3 coding sequence is TGTGCCAGCAGCTCCCCCAGGTCCACAGATACGCAGTATTTT.